This T cell receptor (beta chain) emerged from a study of radiotherapy plus CTLA-4 blockade in lung cancer. Study-wide background: Among enrolled patients, 15% to 20% responded and roughly 30% achieved disease control. Whole-study findings and limits: Alongside interferon-beta, early blood T cell clone dynamics were reportedly the best predictor of response. In blood, after radiotherapy plus ipilimumab, tumor-derived TCR clones expanded.

V was pared by 1 base and J by 7 bases, with 9 bases between. The CDR3 covers 13 residues. Germline CDR1 and CDR2: SGHRS and YFSETQ. The study treated chemo-refractory metastatic non-small-cell lung cancer patients with focal radiation plus ipilimumab CTLA-4 blockade. Using immunoSEQ multiplex PCR, the repertoire was profiled, and TCRdb retains in-frame clones only, with some absent. Here the sample spans 80,000 to 100,000 clones, about 91% being singletons. As regards this clone: Its antigen remains unidentified.

The chain uses TRBV5-1 and TRBJ2-1; the D call may be TRBD1 or TRBD2 (5 bases each). The TCR sequence derives from a human donor with non-small cell lung cancer that progressed on radiotherapy plus ipilimumab. The input for sequencing was peripheral blood, taken from a patient treated with radiotherapy plus ipilimumab. The CDR3 protein is CASSLSRENEQFF. DNA for the CDR3: TGCGCCAGCAGCTTGTCCAGGGAGAATGAGCAGTTCTTC.